The 2 T cell receptor beta chains below come from one sample, sequenced in a study of blood T cell repertoires in COVID-19. Here immunoSEQ multiplex PCR was the method, and the copy in TCRdb shows in-frame clones only, minus some. The repertoire consists of fewer than 500,000 clones, with roughly 91% occurring once and the leading ten covering approximately 4.3%. Sequencing was done on a sample of peripheral blood. Source of these receptors: a woman in her thirties with acute or convalescent COVID-19.

V gene TRBV30 combines with J gene TRBJ2-1; TRBD2 is a possible D gene (6 bases). Per germline, CDR1 GTSNPN and CDR2 SVGIG (reference sequence). V lost 4 bases to trimming and J lost 0 bases, with 16 bases between them. The CDR3 loop spans 16 amino acids. As DNA, the CDR3 is TGTGCCTGGACCCGGGGACTGTTTCACTCCTACAATGAGCAGTTCTTC. Residues: CAWTRGLFHSYNEQFF.

The rearrangement links TRBV11-2 to TRBJ2-7, with TRBD1 identical over 9 bases. Germline CDR1 SGHAT, CDR2 FQNNGV. The CDR3 is 15 residues long. Trimming took 6 bases from V and 4 from J; bases not matched to a gene: 10. Here the CDR3 reads CASRSPGTGKYEQYF. The CDR3 nucleotides read TGTGCCAGCAGATCTCCCGGGACAGGGAAGTACGAGCAGTACTTC. The whole variable domain, remainder taken from reference TRBV11-2 and TRBJ2-7, is EAGVAQSPRYKIIEKRQSVAFWCNPISGHATLYWYQQILGQGPKLLIQFQNNGVVDDSQLPKDRFSAERLKGVDSTLKIQPAKLEDSAVYLCASRSPGTGKYEQYFGPGTRLTVT.